Below, 29 T cell receptor beta chains from the same sample are listed, as sequenced in a study of blood T cell repertoires in COVID-19. Repertoires were generated with immunoSEQ multiplex PCR, while TCRdb's copy carries only in-frame clones and drops some. The repertoire holds some 290,000 clones, with about 90% as singletons. Sequencing was carried out using PBMCs or T cells enriched from blood (not recorded which). These TCRs come from a woman aged 30 to 39 who had recovered from COVID-19.

The V gene is TRBV9, the J gene TRBJ1-1, with D possibly being TRBD1 (5 bases). The CDR3 has 13 amino acids. V was pared by 3 bases and J by 1 base, with 7 bases between. The germline V gene encodes CDR1 SGDLS and CDR2 YYNGEE. CDR3 DNA sequence: TGTGCCAGCAGCGCAGGACAGAACACTGAAGCTTTCTTT. Amino acid sequence: CASSAGQNTEAFF.

J is TRBJ2-7 and V is TRBV6-2 or TRBV6-3; possible D gene TRBD1, 5 bases. CDR3 size: 15 residues. The V gene's germline CDR1 is MNHEY and CDR2 SVGEGT. With 6 bases removed from V and 2 bases from J, the gap between germline ends came to 17 bases. CDR3 region: CASSRDRGLTYEQYF. The CDR3 DNA sequence: TGTGCCAGCAGCCGCGACAGAGGATTAACCTACGAGCAGTACTTC.

The chain carries TRBV7-9 and TRBJ2-1, with 9 bases identical to TRBD2. The V segment lost 5 bases and the J segment 6 bases; nucleotides outside the gene matches: 17. Looked up from germline, CDR1 is SEHNR and CDR2 is FQNEAQ (reference sequence). The CDR3 has 18 amino acids. The CDR3 region is CASSPRRPSGTPINEQFF. CDR3 bases: TGTGCCAGCAGCCCCCGGCGGCCTAGCGGGACCCCGATCAATGAGCAGTTCTTC.

The genes are TRBV12-5 and TRBJ2-3, with D possibly TRBD2 on 6 matching bases. Trimming cost V 6 bases and J 6 bases, with 13 bases left between them. The germline gives CDR1 LGHNT, CDR2 FRNRAP. The CDR3 spans 13 residues. CDR3 sequence (DNA): TGTGCTAGTGGCCACGGCGGAGGGGATACGCAGTATTTT. Its translation is CASGHGGGDTQYF.

The gene calls are TRBV7-8 and TRBJ2-7; TRBD2 matches 7 bases. The germline V gene has CDR1 SGHVS and CDR2 FQNEAQ. The CDR3 loop spans 15 amino acids. V lost 5 bases, J lost 0 bases, and 7 bases stayed unmatched. CDR3 nucleotides: TGTGCCAGCAGCCCTAGCGGTCCGAGCTCCTACGAGCAGTACTTC. The encoded protein is CASSPSGPSSYEQYF.

The V and J genes are TRBV4-1 and TRBJ2-5, with 8 bases matching TRBD1. Per germline, CDR1 MGHRA and CDR2 YSYEKL. The CDR3 runs to 14 residues. V was pared by 5 bases and J by 5 bases, with 7 bases of the junction left unmatched. The chain's CDR3 is CASSAYRDRETQYF. CDR3 in DNA: TGCGCCAGCAGCGCTTACAGGGACAGGGAGACCCAGTACTTC.

With regard to this clone: This CDR3 is also generated by other DNA sequences in the sample. The chain is built from TRBV19 and TRBJ1-2, with no clear D. The CDR3 covers 13 residues. CDR1 and CDR2 from the germline V gene are LNHDA and SQIVND (reference sequence). V dropped 3 bases and J dropped 5 bases, with 10 bases sitting between them. The CDR3 is CASSISGDYGYTF. The CDR3 DNA follows: TGTGCCAGTAGTATCTCCGGGGATTATGGCTACACCTTC.

The CDR3 coding sequence is TGTGCCAGTAGTATGCTAGCGGGAGACGGGAATGAGCAGTTCTTC. Protein: CASSMLAGDGNEQFF. The chain employs TRBV19 and TRBJ2-1; 10 nucleotides agree with TRBD2. The J segment lost 7 bases and the V segment lost 3 bases, leaving 6 bases of the junction unmatched. In germline, CDR1 is LNHDA, CDR2 SQIVND (reference sequence). The CDR3 length is 15 residues.

The J gene is TRBJ2-2, the V gene TRBV7-3; D is undetermined. Trimming pared 6 bases from V and 5 bases from J, leaving 7 bases between. There are 12 residues in the CDR3. Germline V CDR1 and CDR2: SGHTA, FQGTGA. Written as DNA, the CDR3 is TGTGCCAGCAGATCAACTACCGGGGAGCTGTTTTTT. Amino acid sequence: CASRSTTGELFF.

This chain joins TRBV20-1 and TRBJ2-5; D is possibly TRBD1 (6 bases). Germline CDR1 reads DFQATT; CDR2 reads SNEGSKA (reference sequence). This CDR3 spans 14 amino acids. Trimming removed 3 bases from V and 2 bases from J, with 13 bases in between. CDR3 coding DNA: TGCAGTGCTAGTAGTGGACAGCCGCAAGAGACCCAGTACTTC. Its translation: CSASSGQPQETQYF.

This rearrangement joins TRBV7-4 to TRBJ2-7, with D perhaps TRBD1 (6 bases). In germline, CDR1 is SGHVT, CDR2 SQSDAQ. The CDR3 is 14 residues long. Trimming removed 1 base from V and 2 bases from J, with 9 bases in between. The CDR3 is CASSLGTVTYEQYF. The CDR3 DNA is TGTGCCAGCAGCTTAGGGACAGTGACCTACGAGCAGTACTTC.

The chain's CDR3 is CASSSSGSSYNEQFF. The CDR3, as DNA: TGTGCCAGCAGTTCCAGCGGGAGCTCCTACAATGAGCAGTTCTTC. This chain connects TRBV6-5 to TRBJ2-1; 8 bases are a match to TRBD2. Germline values: CDR1 MNHEY, CDR2 SVGAGI. This CDR3 has 15 residues. With 4 bases clipped from V and 0 bases from J, the junction kept 2 bases outside the gene matches.

This chain connects TRBV7-9 to TRBJ1-2; TRBD1 matches at 7 bases. CDR1 is SEHNR, CDR2 FQNEAQ, per germline (reference sequence). V lost 4 bases to trimming and J lost 6 bases; unmatched junction nucleotides: 5. CDR3 size: 13 residues. CDR3 amino acids: CASSSTGAHGYTF. CDR3 coding DNA: TGTGCCAGCAGCTCTACAGGGGCTCATGGCTACACCTTC. Drawing the rest from reference TRBV7-9 and TRBJ1-2, the complete variable domain is DTGVSQNPRHKITKRGQNVTFRCDPISEHNRLYWYRQTLGQGPEFLTYFQNEAQLEKSRLLSDRFSAERPKGSFSTLEIQRTEQGDSAMYLCASSSTGAHGYTFGSGTRLTVV.

The chain combines TRBV19 with TRBJ2-1; D possibly corresponds to TRBD2 (5 bases). V lost 7 bases and J 1 base, leaving 14 bases between the germline ends. CDR1 is LNHDA, CDR2 SQIVND, per germline (reference sequence). The CDR3 contains 15 residues. CDR3 amino acids: CASNLGSGSYNEQFF. CDR3 sequence (DNA): TGTGCCAGTAACTTGGGAAGCGGATCCTACAATGAGCAGTTCTTC.

V and J are TRBV2 and TRBJ2-1, with 14 bases aligning to TRBD2. Trimming cost V 7 bases and J 7 bases; bases outside gene matches: 12. This CDR3 has 17 residues. CDR1 and CDR2 from the germline V gene are SNHLY and FYNNEI. The CDR3 protein is CASNSGTSGRWLNEQFF. CDR3 sequence (DNA): TGTGCCAGCAACAGCGGGACTAGCGGGAGATGGTTAAATGAGCAGTTCTTC.

The V call is TRBV2, the J call TRBJ1-4; D not certain. V gave up 5 bases and J gave up 6 bases, with 13 bases separating them. Germline CDR1 and CDR2: SNHLY and FYNNEI. This CDR3 spans 14 amino acids. The CDR3 here is CASSTPPGYEKLFF. CDR3 sequence (DNA): TGTGCCAGCAGTACTCCTCCGGGATATGAAAAACTGTTTTTT.

This chain links TRBV10-1 with TRBJ2-1; possible D gene TRBD2, 5 bases. Germline CDR1 reads WNHNN; CDR2 reads SYGVQD (reference sequence). V lost 3 bases and J 10 bases, leaving 10 bases between the germline ends. This CDR3 region has 12 residues. In DNA form, the CDR3 reads TGCGCCAGCAGTGACCGACGGGGAGAGCAGTTCTTC. This translates into CASSDRRGEQFF.

The chain joins TRBV19 to TRBJ1-1, with 11 bases matching TRBD1. The CDR3 covers 14 residues. The V gene end was trimmed by 8 bases and the J gene end by 2 bases; junction bases not matched to a gene: 4. The V gene's germline CDR1 is LNHDA and CDR2 SQIVND (reference sequence). CDR3 DNA: TGTGCCAGTCGAGGGACAGGGGGTAACACTGAAGCTTTCTTT. It translates to CASRGTGGNTEAFF.

This chain links TRBV5-5 with TRBJ1-5, with D perhaps TRBD1 (5 bases). The CDR3 is made up of 16 amino acids. Germline CDR1 reads SGHKS; CDR2 reads YYEKEE (reference sequence). The V gene lost 2 bases and the J gene lost 4 bases, with 16 bases spanning the gap. The CDR3 nucleotides are TGTGCCAGCAGCTTAACGTCCTACAGGCGGAATCAGCCCCAGCATTTT. Protein product: CASSLTSYRRNQPQHF. Full variable domain (outside the CDR3, taken from reference TRBV5-5 and TRBJ1-5): DAGVTQSPTHLIKTRGQQVTLRCSPISGHKSVSWYQQVLGQGPQFIFQYYEKEERGRGNFPDRFSARQFPNYSSELNVNALLLGDSALYLCASSLTSYRRNQPQHFGDGTRLSIL.

The V gene is TRBV2, the J gene TRBJ1-5; 7 nucleotides match TRBD1. Germline V gene data show CDR1 as SNHLY and CDR2 as FYNNEI. Trimming removed 1 base from V and 2 bases from J; junction bases left unmatched: 11. There are 18 residues in the CDR3. This CDR3 is CASSEGGGRDWGNQPQHF. The CDR3 DNA follows: TGTGCCAGCAGTGAAGGAGGGGGCCGAGACTGGGGCAATCAGCCCCAGCATTTT.

This chain uses TRBV5-1 with TRBJ2-2; D gene ambiguous. Germline CDR1 and CDR2: SGHRS and YFSETQ. Trimming pared 0 bases from V and 5 bases from J, leaving 8 bases between. There are 14 residues in the CDR3. The CDR3 sequence: CASSLGVGTGELFF. CDR3 coding DNA: TGCGCCAGCAGCTTGGGGGTCGGGACCGGGGAGCTGTTTTTT.

This chain links TRBV24-1 with TRBJ1-1; D uncertain. V lost 2 bases and J lost 6, with 12 bases in between. The germline V gene has CDR1 KGHDR and CDR2 SFDVKD. The CDR3 covers 14 residues. The CDR3: CATSDSGREPEAFF. For the CDR3, the DNA is TGTGCCACCAGTGATTCTGGACGGGAACCTGAAGCTTTCTTT.

This chain links TRBV6-5 with TRBJ1-2; 7 bases agree with TRBD1. Trimming took 5 bases from V and 3 from J; bases not matched to a gene: 6. The CDR3 loop spans 14 amino acids. Germline CDR1 and CDR2: MNHEY and SVGAGI. CDR3 sequence reads: CASSKTGVDYGYTF. CDR3 in DNA: TGTGCCAGCAGTAAAACAGGGGTTGACTATGGCTACACCTTC.

The CDR3 DNA sequence: TGTGCCAGCAGCTTACTGGACAGTATCACGGATACGCAGTATTTT. This codes for CASSLLDSITDTQYF. The chain combines TRBV7-9 with TRBJ2-3, with D perhaps matching TRBD1 (6 bases). This CDR3 is 15 amino acids long. The germline V gene has CDR1 SEHNR and CDR2 FQNEAQ (reference sequence). Trimming cost V 2 bases and J 6 bases, with 15 bases left between them.

The CDR3 DNA reads as TGTGCCAGCAGCTCCGAACTGGTTGTGTACGAGCAGTACTTC. The encoded protein is CASSSELVVYEQYF. V usage is TRBV28 and J usage is TRBJ2-7; D unresolved. The CDR3 is 14 residues long. Between the trimmed V and J ends, which lost 6 bases and 4 bases, there was a span of 16 bases. The germline gives CDR1 MDHEN, CDR2 SYDVKM.

This rearrangement joins TRBV7-2 to TRBJ1-1; no firm D call. The CDR3 has 14 residues. Between the trimmed V and J ends, which lost 2 bases and 4 bases, there was a span of 11 bases. Germline lookup yields CDR1 SGHTA and CDR2 FQGNSA. The CDR3 sequence is CASSLQVPATEAFF. CDR3 in DNA: TGTGCCAGCAGCTTACAGGTGCCTGCCACTGAAGCTTTCTTT.

This rearrangement joins TRBV27 to TRBJ2-7; 10 nucleotides match TRBD2. The CDR3 runs 15 residues. CDR1 MNHEY and CDR2 SMNVEV come from the germline V gene (reference sequence). Trimming at V came to 0 bases and at J to 4 bases, leaving 3 bases not matched to a gene. The DNA of the CDR3 is TGTGCCAGCAGTTTATCCGGGACTAGCGCGTACGAGCAGTACTTC. It is translated as CASSLSGTSAYEQYF.

The chain is built from TRBV5-6 and TRBJ2-3; 10 bases line up with TRBD2. V trimming: 4 bases; J trimming: 4 bases; junction bases outside the gene matches: 6. This CDR3 region has 15 residues. CDR1 SGHDT and CDR2 YYEEEE come from the germline V gene. The CDR3: CASSPLAGAADTQYF. CDR3 bases: TGTGCCAGCAGCCCTCTAGCGGGAGCTGCAGATACGCAGTATTTT.

A single count supports this clone. In nucleotides, the CDR3 is TGTGCCTGGAGTGGGGCGGGTAGCGGGGATGTGGACATTCAGTACTTC. Translating it yields CAWSGAGSGDVDIQYF. This chain connects TRBV30 to TRBJ2-4; 8 bases are shared with TRBD2. Trimming at V came to 1 base and at J to 8 bases, leaving 13 bases not matched to a gene. CDR3 length: 16 amino acids. From germline, CDR1 is GTSNPN and CDR2 SVGIG (reference sequence).